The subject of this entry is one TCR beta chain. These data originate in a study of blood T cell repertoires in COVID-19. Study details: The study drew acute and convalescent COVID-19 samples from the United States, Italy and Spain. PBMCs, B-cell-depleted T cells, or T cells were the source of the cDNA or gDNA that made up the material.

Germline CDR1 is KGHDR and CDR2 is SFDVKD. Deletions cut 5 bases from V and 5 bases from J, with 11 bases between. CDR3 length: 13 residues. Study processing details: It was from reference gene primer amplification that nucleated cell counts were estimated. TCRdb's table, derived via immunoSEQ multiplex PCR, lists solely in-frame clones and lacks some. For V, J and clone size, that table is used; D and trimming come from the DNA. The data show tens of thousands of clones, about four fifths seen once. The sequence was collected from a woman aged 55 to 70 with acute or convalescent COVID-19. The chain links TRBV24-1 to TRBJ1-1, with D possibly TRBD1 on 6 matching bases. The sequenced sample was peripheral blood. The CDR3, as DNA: TGTGCCACCAGTGGTGCAGGGGTAACTGAAGCTTTCTTT. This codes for CATSGAGVTEAFF.